The clone carrying this T cell receptor beta chain occurred a few times. Antigen specificity is unknown. According to the study, TCR beta libraries were built with iRepertoire HTBI primers and CDR3-region Arm-PCR. As processed by the authors: Segment identification across samples yielded 62 TRBV and some 13 TRBJ segments. TCRdb re-called the multiplex PCR reads with MiXCR, one entry per CDR3 protein. The V and J calls were not made by the authors but by TCRdb's processing. The table lists hundreds of thousands of distinct CDR3 sequences, about 15% of them singletons. The time point was: newly diagnosed GD, antithyroid drugs for less than 3 months. From PBMCs, RNA was extracted and then used to make the TCR library. The data originate from a study of regulatory T cells in long-lasting Graves disease. Study outcomes and limitations: Patients whose Graves' disease persisted exhibited lower TCR diversity than those newly diagnosed.

These same data were also listed under a study on T cells in Graves' hyperthyroidism and ophthalmopathy. From that study: Uncontrolled infections, other autoimmune diseases, pregnancy or lactation led to exclusion of patients. Among thyroid clonotypes expanded above 0.001, most also appeared in blood.

Sequencing was performed on peripheral blood mononuclear cells (PBMCs), taken at new diagnosis, from a patient treated with antithyroid drugs. This clonotype originated in a woman aged 35 to 60 with Graves disease.

The CDR3 protein is CSVVYANSGANVLTF. CDR3 DNA sequence: TGCAGCGTTGTTTACGCAAACTCTGGGGCCAACGTCCTGACTTTC. The chain employs TRBV29-1 and TRBJ2-6; no clear D gene. The germline gives CDR1 SQVTM, CDR2 ANQGSEA. Between the trimmed V and J ends, which lost 4 bases and 0 bases, there was a span of 10 bases. This CDR3 spans 15 amino acids.